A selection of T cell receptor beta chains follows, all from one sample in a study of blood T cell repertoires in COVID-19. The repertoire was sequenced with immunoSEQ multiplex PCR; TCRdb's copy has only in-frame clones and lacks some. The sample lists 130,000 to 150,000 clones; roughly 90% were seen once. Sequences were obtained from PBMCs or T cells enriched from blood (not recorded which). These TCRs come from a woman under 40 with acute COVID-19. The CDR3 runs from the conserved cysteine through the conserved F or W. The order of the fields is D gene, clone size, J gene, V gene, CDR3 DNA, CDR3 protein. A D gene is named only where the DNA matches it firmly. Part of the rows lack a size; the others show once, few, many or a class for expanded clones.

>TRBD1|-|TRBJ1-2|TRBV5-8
TGTGCCAGCAGCTTGGAACAGGGGGCGGAGGGCTACACCTTC
CASSLEQGAEGYTF
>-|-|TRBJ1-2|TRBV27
TGTGCCAGCAGCCCGAAGTCCGGGGGCTATGGCTACACCTTC
CASSPKSGGYGYTF
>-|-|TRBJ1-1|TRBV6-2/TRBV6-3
TGTGCCAGCAGCTTGACAGGAAACACTGAAGCTTTCTTT
CASSLTGNTEAFF
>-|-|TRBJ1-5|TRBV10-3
TGTGCCATCATGGGCAGTTATCAGCCCCAGCATTTT
CAIMGSYQPQHF
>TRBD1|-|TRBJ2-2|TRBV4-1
TGCGCCAGCAGCCAAGAGGACAGGGTGTCCGGGGAGCTGTTTTTT
CASSQEDRVSGELFF
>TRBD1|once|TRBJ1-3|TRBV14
TGTGCCAGCAGAGGACAGGGCAATGGAAACACCATATATTTT
CASRGQGNGNTIYF
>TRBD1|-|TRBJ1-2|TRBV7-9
TGTGCCAGCAGCTTGGGGGACAGCTATTATGGCTACACCTTC
CASSLGDSYYGYTF
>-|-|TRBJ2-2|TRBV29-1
TGCAGCGTCAAGGGGGATGCGAACACCGGGGAGCTGTTTTTT
CSVKGDANTGELFF
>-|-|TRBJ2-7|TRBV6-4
TGTGCCAGCAGTGTGGAGCAAGGTTACGAGCAGTACTTC
CASSVEQGYEQYF
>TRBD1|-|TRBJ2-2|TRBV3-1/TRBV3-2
TGTGCCAGCAGCCCATGGACAGGGGGCGATCTTTCGAACACCGGGGAGCTGTTTTTT
CASSPWTGGDLSNTGELFF
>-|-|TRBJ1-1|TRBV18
TGTGCCAGCTCACCAGACACCCTGGGGGCGAACACTGAAGCTTTCTTT
CASSPDTLGANTEAFF
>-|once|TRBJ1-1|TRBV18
TGTGCCAGCTCACCACTTTCAGGGCCGAACACTGAAGCTTTCTTT
CASSPLSGPNTEAFF
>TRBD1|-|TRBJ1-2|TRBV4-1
TGCGCCAGCAGCATCCGCGACAGGGGTTATGGCTACACCTTC
CASSIRDRGYGYTF
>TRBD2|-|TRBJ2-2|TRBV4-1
TGCGCCAGCAGCCAAGTTCGTACAGCGGCGGGAGGGAGAACCGGGGAGCTGTTTTTT
CASSQVRTAAGGRTGELFF
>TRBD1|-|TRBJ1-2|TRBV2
TGTGCCAGCAGGGGACAGGGACCTAACTATGGCTACACCTTC
CASRGQGPNYGYTF
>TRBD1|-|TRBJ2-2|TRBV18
TGTGCCAGCTCACCGAATTCAGGGGGCCTGGGCACCGGGGAGCTGTTTTTT
CASSPNSGGLGTGELFF
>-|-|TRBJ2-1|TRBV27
TGTGCCAGCAGTTTCCGGCGGTTCACTAACAATGAGCAGTTCTTC
CASSFRRFTNNEQFF